These 20 T cell receptor beta chains were all obtained from the same sample, sequenced in a study of blood T cell repertoires in COVID-19. The repertoire was sequenced with immunoSEQ multiplex PCR; TCRdb's copy has only in-frame clones and lacks some. This table has 350,000 to 450,000 clones, 85% appearing once. The sequenced material came from peripheral blood. The receptors here all came from a woman younger than 35 with acute or convalescent COVID-19.

V and J are TRBV9 and TRBJ1-2; TRBD1 might be the D (5 bases). The CDR3 runs to 17 residues. V lost 0 bases and J 2 bases, leaving 17 bases between the germline ends. The germline V gene encodes CDR1 SGDLS and CDR2 YYNGEE. The CDR3 protein is CASSVDGAVSLNYGYTF. DNA for the CDR3: TGTGCCAGCAGCGTAGATGGGGCCGTGAGCCTGAACTATGGCTACACCTTC.

The chain joins TRBV6-5 to TRBJ1-2; the match to TRBD1 covers 12 bases. This CDR3 has 15 amino acids. V dropped 5 bases and J dropped 6; count of bases not matched to a gene: 7. Germline V gene data show CDR1 as MNHEY and CDR2 as SVGAGI. CDR3 in amino acids: CASSPGTGGGDGYTF. CDR3 DNA sequence: TGTGCCAGCAGTCCCGGGACAGGGGGCGGGGATGGCTACACCTTC.

This clone was observed many times. Additional DNA sequences in this sample encode the identical CDR3. CDR3 sequence reads: CASSPGQGESYGYTF. The CDR3 DNA is TGTGCCAGCTCACCGGGACAGGGGGAGAGCTATGGCTACACCTTC. The chain employs TRBV18 and TRBJ1-2; 11 bases match TRBD1. After removal of 3 bases from V and 4 bases from J, the junction contained 4 bases not matched to a gene. There are 15 residues in the CDR3. Germline CDR1 KGHSH, CDR2 LQKENI.

This clone has just one count. V and J are TRBV14 and TRBJ2-5; no clear D gene. V lost 0 bases to trimming and J lost 3 bases, with 5 bases between them. The CDR3 extends over 13 amino acids. The V gene's germline CDR1 is SGHDN and CDR2 FVKESK. The CDR3 sequence: CASSQDNEETQYF. In DNA form, the CDR3 reads TGTGCCAGCAGCCAAGACAATGAAGAGACCCAGTACTTC.

There are a few counts of this clone. The chain is built from TRBV7-2 and TRBJ1-1; D is unclear. The germline CDR1 and CDR2 sequences are SGHTA and FQGNSA. V was pared by 5 bases and J by 5 bases, with 18 bases between. CDR3 length: 15 amino acids. The CDR3 is CASSLNRAPGTEAFF. The CDR3 nucleotides read TGTGCCAGCAGCCTTAACCGGGCTCCGGGAACTGAAGCTTTCTTT.

CDR3 loop: CASSTAGTSGIGQYF. The CDR3 DNA follows: TGTGCCAGCAGCACCGCCGGGACTAGCGGGATCGGGCAGTACTTC. This chain joins TRBV2 and TRBJ2-7, with 13 bases aligning to TRBD2. This CDR3 has 15 residues. Germline CDR1 is SNHLY and CDR2 is FYNNEI. V was clipped by 6 bases and J by 9 bases; unmatched bases: 11. The whole variable domain, filled in from reference TRBV2 and TRBJ2-7, reads EPEVTQTPSHQVTQMGQEVILRCVPISNHLYFYWYRQILGQKVEFLVSFYNNEISEKSEIFDDQFSVERPDGSNFTLKIRSTKLEDSAMYFCASSTAGTSGIGQYFGPGTRLTVT.

This clone was detected ten times or more. J is TRBJ1-5 and V is TRBV6-5; the match to TRBD1 covers 7 bases. Looked up from germline, CDR1 is MNHEY and CDR2 is SVGAGI. This CDR3 spans 14 amino acids. J was trimmed by 3 bases and V by 5 bases; bases with no gene match: 4. The CDR3 loop reads CASSPRGPNQPQHF. The CDR3 DNA is TGTGCCAGCAGTCCAAGGGGGCCCAATCAGCCCCAGCATTTT.

The chain uses TRBV5-1 and TRBJ2-1; 8 nucleotides line up with TRBD1. Trimming took 4 bases from V and 2 from J; bases not matched to a gene: 17. Germline V gene data show CDR1 as SGHRS and CDR2 as YFSETQ. This CDR3 has 19 amino acids. The CDR3 DNA sequence: TGCGCCAGCAGCGATATCAGGACAGGGAGGCCCCAGGCCTACAATGAGCAGTTCTTC. Amino acids: CASSDIRTGRPQAYNEQFF.

The CDR3: CAISEADRGREKLFF. The CDR3 nucleotides read TGTGCCATCAGTGAAGCCGACAGGGGCCGTGAAAAACTGTTTTTT. The chain couples TRBV10-3 to TRBJ1-4, with 8 bases lining up with TRBD1. CDR3 length: 15 residues. Germline V lookup: CDR1 ENHRY, CDR2 SYGVKD. V was clipped by 3 bases and J by 7 bases; unmatched bases: 7.

CDR3 residues: CAGRQGRVATQYF. The CDR3 coding sequence is TGCGCCGGGAGACAGGGGAGGGTTGCTACGCAGTATTTT. The chain recombines TRBV10-1 with TRBJ2-3, with D tentatively TRBD1 (8 bases). This CDR3 has 13 residues. Deletions cut 11 bases from V and 8 bases from J, with 20 bases between. The germline gives CDR1 WNHNN, CDR2 SYGVQD (reference sequence).

The sample holds one count of this clone. The rearrangement uses TRBV5-8 and TRBJ1-2; D is undetermined. From germline, CDR1 is SGHTS and CDR2 YDEGEE. The CDR3 is made up of 14 amino acids. The germline V and J ends were trimmed by 5 bases and 8 bases, with 19 bases remaining between them. Here the CDR3 DNA reads TGTGCCAGCAGTGAGGGAGACGAACGATCCGGCTACACCTTC. This gives the protein CASSEGDERSGYTF.

A few counts support this clone. The genes are TRBV11-2 and TRBJ2-3; weak D call: TRBD1 (5 bases). V was trimmed by 5 bases and J by 5 bases, leaving 5 bases between them. Germline CDR1 SGHAT, CDR2 FQNNGV. This CDR3 has 11 amino acids. CDR3 residues: CASSTGDTQYF. The CDR3 DNA reads as TGTGCCAGCAGCACAGGAGATACGCAGTATTTT.

The chain employs TRBV5-6 and TRBJ1-6; 7 nucleotides match TRBD1. The J segment lost 5 bases and the V segment lost 3 bases, leaving 11 bases of the junction unmatched. This CDR3 has 17 amino acids. CDR1 is SGHDT and CDR2 is YYEEEE in the germline V gene. The CDR3 here is CASSSDTGVGDNSPLHF. The DNA for the CDR3 is TGTGCCAGCAGCTCCGATACAGGGGTTGGGGATAATTCACCCCTCCACTTT.

This clone was found a few times. The chain joins TRBV7-3 to TRBJ1-2, with 7 bases aligning to TRBD1. V lost 2 bases and J lost 4; bases outside the gene matches: 10. This CDR3 is built from 16 residues. CDR1 and CDR2 from the germline V gene are SGHTA and FQGTGA. The CDR3 here is CASSLGNAGDSYGYTF. The CDR3 nucleotides are TGTGCCAGCAGCTTAGGGAACGCTGGGGACAGCTATGGCTACACCTTC.

This chain connects TRBV4-2 to TRBJ2-1, with 9 bases aligning to TRBD2. The CDR3 sequence is 15 residues long. Looked up from germline, CDR1 is LGHNA and CDR2 is YNFKEQ. V dropped 1 base and J dropped 9; count of bases not matched to a gene: 7. CDR3 residues: CASSQGTSVSSEQFF. DNA of the CDR3: TGTGCCAGCAGCCAAGGGACTAGCGTGTCTAGTGAGCAGTTCTTC.

The J gene is TRBJ2-2, the V gene TRBV28, with TRBD2 matching over 9 bases. Per germline, CDR1 MDHEN and CDR2 SYDVKM. The J segment lost 6 bases and the V segment lost 4 bases, leaving 15 bases of the junction unmatched. CDR3 length equals 18 residues. CDR3 region: CASSSLFSGRRKAGELFF. CDR3 bases: TGTGCCAGCAGTTCACTCTTTAGCGGGAGAAGGAAAGCCGGGGAGCTGTTTTTT. Complete variable domain (other parts from reference TRBV28 and TRBJ2-2): DVKVTQSSRYLVKRTGEKVFLECVQDMDHENMFWYRQDPGLGLRLIYFSYDVKMKEKGDIPEGYSVSREKKERFSLILESASTNQTSMYLCASSSLFSGRRKAGELFFGEGSRLTVL.

This chain uses TRBV7-3 with TRBJ1-6; 7 nucleotides match TRBD1. The CDR3 is made up of 13 amino acids. Germline V gene data show CDR1 as SGHTA and CDR2 as FQGTGA. V gave up 5 bases and J gave up 14 bases; unmatched junction bases: 9. CDR3 region: CASSDTRTGTLHF. CDR3 DNA: TGTGCCAGCAGCGACACACGGACAGGCACCCTCCACTTT.

The chain couples TRBV29-1 to TRBJ1-2; D is uncertain. Trimming took 3 bases from V and 4 from J, leaving 21 bases between them. Germline-derived CDR1 and CDR2 are SQVTM and ANQGSEA. The CDR3 runs 16 residues. The chain's CDR3 is CSVDSDSRAVGYGYTF. The CDR3 nucleotides are TGCAGCGTTGATTCTGATTCGAGGGCGGTAGGCTATGGCTACACCTTC.

The chain couples TRBV19 to TRBJ1-4, with a possible D match to TRBD1 (6 bases). With 5 bases removed from V and 4 bases from J, the gap between germline ends came to 11 bases. The CDR3 is 14 residues long. Germline CDR1 and CDR2: LNHDA and SQIVND (reference sequence). The CDR3 is CASSSTGFNEKLFF. The CDR3 DNA follows: TGTGCCAGTAGTTCGACAGGATTTAATGAAAAACTGTTTTTT.

J is TRBJ1-5 and V is TRBV5-8; D is unresolved. The CDR3 contains 14 residues. Germline V gives CDR1 SGHTS, CDR2 YDEGEE. Trimming removed 2 bases at V and 3 bases at J, with 9 bases between. CDR3 nucleotides: TGTGCCAGCAGCTTAGGCAGGTCCAATCAGCCCCAGCATTTT. Amino acid sequence: CASSLGRSNQPQHF. The entire variable domain, with the rest obtained from reference TRBV5-8 and TRBJ1-5, is as follows: EAGVTQSPTHLIKTRGQQATLRCSPISGHTSVYWYQQALGLGLQFLLWYDEGEERNRGNFPPRFSGRQFPNYSSELNVNALELEDSALYLCASSLGRSNQPQHFGDGTRLSIL.